This T cell receptor beta chain was observed in a study of cytomegalovirus exposure and HLA in healthy donors (TCRdb year 2017). Background on the whole study: According to a later analysis, one platform produced both the approximately 110 validation repertoires and the 620 or so repertoires of the first cohort. The aim of the study was to test whether cataloging public T cell receptors could identify signatures of past pathogen exposure. Besides the first cohort of around 670 subjects, a separate validation cohort made up of 90 to 150 different subjects was used. To predict cytomegalovirus infection status, the study brought together high-throughput TCR immunosequencing, statistical association of individual TCRs with disease status, and machine learning. Summary of the overall study and its limitations: Of the cluster scores, roughly 95% were above 0 in a later analysis, which found that TCRs clustered in the first cohort also tended to co-occur in the 95 to 150 validation repertoires. Most TCR sequences were observed very rarely across donors, whereas some public TCRs were present in many individuals. Cytomegalovirus status was reported to be diagnosed by the classifier with high specificity and sensitivity in both the original and validation cohorts. Three of the identified cytomegalovirus-associated TCR beta chains were confirmed in vitro to be specific for cytomegalovirus antigens. The authors suggested that the approach could potentially be extended to other disease states and immunological phenotypes. The validation cohort had no HLA typing available for a later analysis, so co-occurrence within that cohort was assessed over all 120 or so repertoires. The study listed 150 to 200 TCR beta chains as associated with cytomegalovirus.

Separate from the approximately 730-subject first cohort, the validation cohort of about 130 subjects was the group to which the donors belonged. Libraries were prepared through the immunoSEQ multiplex PCR assay. The published analysis was carried out like this. A statistical classification framework was built to diagnose cytomegalovirus status from the catalog of TCR beta chain sequences. Imported from immuneACCESS, the table was reduced by TCRdb to in-frame sequences with V and J called. These copies leave out some clones; in studies compared against another copy, an unresolved V gene accounts for under half, and the cause of the remainder is not known. The V and J calls and clone size are taken from that table; D and trimming were inferred from the DNA. The sample records approximately 44,000 clones, 88% of which are singletons. The top ten clonotypes cover about 7% of the sample. With regard to this clone: The target of this receptor is not known. Base qualities are not at hand, and no much larger clone is one base apart.

Measured from the cysteine to the phenylalanine, the CDR3 is 16 residues long. The read is trimmed to its CDR3 DNA, 48 bases read in frame from base 1. The junction carries 22 bases between V and J, which are trimmed by 5 bases and 6 bases respectively. CDR1 and CDR2 (SGHAT, FQNNGV) derive from the germline V gene. This sequence originates from a woman in her 30s in good health and CMV-seronegative. Recombination connected TRBV11-2 to TRBJ1-2; confidence is insufficient to name the D gene. Sequencing input: PBMCs. CDR3 sequence: CASSLTPSPSTNGYTF. The nucleotides are TGTGCCAGCAGCCTGACTCCTTCCCCCTCCACTAATGGCTACACCTTC.